This passage covers 27 T cell receptor beta chains from one sample sequenced in a study of T cell repertoires in cytomegalovirus infection. TCRdb reanalysed the reads using MiXCR and keeps one entry per CDR3 protein. The table has 740,000 or so distinct CDR3 sequences, about a third seen once. The material sequenced was PBMCs. The receptors shown here come from a human donor in good health (CMV status not recorded). Some clones in this sample may be carry-over from other donors' samples.

The chain is built from TRBV7-9 and TRBJ2-3; unclear D gene. The V and J ends lost 4 bases and 2 bases respectively, with 19 bases between them. The length of the CDR3 is 17 residues. The germline V gene has CDR1 SEHNR and CDR2 FQNEAQ (reference sequence). In nucleotides, the CDR3 is TGTGCCAGCAGCTCCCCGCTCAGAAAGGAGTACACAGATACGCAGTATTTT. Amino acids: CASSSPLRKEYTDTQYF. The full variable domain, completed using reference TRBV7-9 and TRBJ2-3, is DTGVSQNPRHKITKRGQNVTFRCDPISEHNRLYWYRQTLGQGPEFLTYFQNEAQLEKSRLLSDRFSAERPKGSFSTLEIQRTEQGDSAMYLCASSSPLRKEYTDTQYFGPGTRLTVL.

This clonotype showed up just a few times. V and J are TRBV19 and TRBJ2-1; 12 bases line up with TRBD1. The length of the CDR3 is 14 residues. Germline V lookup: CDR1 LNHDA, CDR2 SQIVND (reference sequence). V lost 11 bases to trimming and J lost 9 bases; unmatched junction nucleotides: 11. CDR3 sequence: CASSGQGALSEQFF. Here the CDR3 DNA reads TGTGCCTCCTCGGGACAGGGGGCGCTAAGTGAGCAGTTCTTC.

The chain is built from TRBV7-8 and TRBJ1-4; D ambiguous. The ends were cut back, 3 bases at V and 0 bases at J, with 11 bases in the middle. The CDR3 is 16 amino acids. Germline-derived CDR1 and CDR2 are SGHVS and FQNEAQ. The CDR3 is CASSLLMPATNEKLFF. DNA of the CDR3: TGTGCCAGCAGCTTGTTGATGCCTGCAACTAATGAAAAACTGTTTTTT.

This clonotype was recorded a few times. The chain carries TRBV9 and TRBJ1-4; D unclear. Per the germline V gene, CDR1 is SGDLS and CDR2 is YYNGEE. This CDR3 region has 13 residues. V was pared by 0 bases and J by 6 bases, with 6 bases between. CDR3 DNA: TGTGCCAGCAGCGTAGCTGGAGATGAAAAACTGTTTTTT. Translated, it gives CASSVAGDEKLFF.

With respect to this clonotype: The missing conserved phenylalanine or tryptophan at the end of this CDR3 makes a read error likely. The chain couples TRBV28 to TRBJ2-5, with 11 nucleotides matching TRBD1. V shed 4 bases and J 5 bases; nucleotides not matched to a gene: 6. This CDR3 comprises 15 residues. Looked up from germline, CDR1 is MDHEN and CDR2 is SYDVKM. The CDR3 is CASSSPGQGGETQYL. DNA for the CDR3: TGTGCCAGCAGTTCGCCGGGACAGGGGGGGGAGACCCAGTACTTA.

The chain carries TRBV5-1 and TRBJ2-3; 16 nucleotides line up with TRBD2. Trimming cost V 3 bases and J 0 bases; bases outside gene matches: 4. Germline values: CDR1 SGHRS, CDR2 YFSETQ. The CDR3 runs 18 residues. The CDR3 nucleotides are TGCGCCAGCAGCTCGGGACTAGCGGGAGGGCAAAGCACAGATACGCAGTATTTT. This sequence encodes CASSSGLAGGQSTDTQYF.

V usage is TRBV30 and J usage is TRBJ2-1, with 10 bases aligning to TRBD2. The CDR3 is 14 residues long. The germline gives CDR1 GTSNPN, CDR2 SVGIG (reference sequence). J lost 6 bases, V lost 3 bases, and 5 bases had no gene match. The CDR3 protein is CAWSGLAGVNEQFF. For the CDR3, the DNA is TGTGCCTGGAGCGGTCTAGCGGGGGTCAATGAGCAGTTCTTC.

As regards this clonotype: One junction end disagrees with the germline gene, perhaps due to a read error. This chain joins TRBV28 and TRBJ2-2, with D tentatively TRBD1 (6 bases). The CDR3 has 15 residues. CDR1 and CDR2 from the germline V gene are MDHEN and SYDVKM. The chain's CDR3 is CASGLGAPNTGELFF. CDR3 in DNA: TGTGCCAGCGGTTTGGGGGCTCCGAACACCGGGGAGCTGTTTTTT. The complete variable domain, with remaining parts taken from reference TRBV28 and TRBJ2-2, reads DVKVTQSSRYLVKRTGEKVFLECVQDMDHENMFWYRQDPGLGLRLIYFSYDVKMKEKGDIPEGYSVSREKKERFSLILESASTNQTSMYLCASGLGAPNTGELFFGEGSRLTVL.

The CDR3 protein is CASSFSGGLQETQYF. Written as DNA, the CDR3 is TGTGCCAGCAGCTTTAGCGGGGGGCTCCAAGAGACCCAGTACTTC. The V and J genes are TRBV7-6 and TRBJ2-5, with 10 nucleotides matching TRBD2. The junction had 2 bases not matched to a gene; V was cut back by 3 bases and J by 1 base. CDR1 and CDR2 from the germline V gene are SGHVS and FNYEAQ. The CDR3 spans 15 residues. The whole variable domain, remainder taken from reference TRBV7-6 and TRBJ2-5, is GAGVSQSPRYKVTKRGQDVALRCDPISGHVSLYWYRQALGQGPEFLTYFNYEAQQDKSGLPNDRFSAERPEGSISTLTIQRTEQRDSAMYRCASSFSGGLQETQYFGPGTRLLVL.

The gene calls are TRBV2 and TRBJ2-7, with 7 bases aligning to TRBD1. Germline CDR1 and CDR2: SNHLY and FYNNEI. V shed 3 bases and J 6 bases; nucleotides not matched to a gene: 5. This CDR3 region has 13 residues. CDR3 protein: CASSDDRDSEQYF. CDR3 coding DNA: TGTGCCAGCAGTGACGACAGGGATTCCGAGCAGTACTTC.

The genes are TRBV11-3 and TRBJ2-5; 7 bases map to TRBD1. The DNA end lines up better with TRBJ2-7; the J call may be wrong. CDR3 size: 14 residues. Germline V gives CDR1 SGHNT, CDR2 YENEEA. CDR3 in DNA: TGTGCCAGCAGTCCACGAACAGGGGCCAACGAGCAGTACTTC. It yields the protein CASSPRTGANEQYF.

This sequence joins TRBV5-4 and TRBJ2-1; D may match TRBD1 or TRBD2 (6 bases each). The germline gives CDR1 SGHNT, CDR2 YYREEE (reference sequence). The V gene lost 4 bases and the J gene lost 7 bases, with 30 bases spanning the gap. CDR3 length: 19 amino acids. CDR3 bases: TGTGCCAGCAGCCCTGGGGGGCGGGGTTCTAGTACTGTCGGGAATGAGCAGTTCTTC. This translates into CASSPGGRGSSTVGNEQFF.

This clonotype has ten or more counts. J is TRBJ2-1 and V is TRBV7-2; TRBD2 is a possible D gene (5 bases). CDR1 is SGHTA, CDR2 FQGNSA, per germline. Trimming removed 5 bases at V and 7 bases at J, with 21 bases between. The CDR3 totals 16 residues. CDR3 in DNA: TGTGCCAGCAGCCACCCCGGCCGGGGATGGAGTAATGAGCAGTTCTTC. Protein product: CASSHPGRGWSNEQFF. Based on the CDR3 plus reference TRBV7-2 and TRBJ2-1, the full variable domain is GAGVSQSPSNKVTEKGKDVELRCDPISGHTALYWYRQSLGQGLEFLIYFQGNSAPDKSGLPSDRFSAERTGGSVSTLTIQRTQQEDSAVYLCASSHPGRGWSNEQFFGPGTRLTVL.

This clonotype was counted many times. The J gene is TRBJ1-3, the V gene TRBV20-1; 7 positions match TRBD1. V shed 4 bases, J shed 3 bases, and the junction held 6 bases outside the gene matches. Germline lookup yields CDR1 DFQATT and CDR2 SNEGSKA (reference sequence). This CDR3 comprises 14 residues. CDR3 coding DNA: TGCAGTGCTACAGGGGGATCTTTTGGAAACACCATATATTTT. Encoded protein: CSATGGSFGNTIYF.

This chain uses TRBV7-2 with TRBJ2-5, with 8 bases lining up with TRBD1. Germline V lookup: CDR1 SGHTA, CDR2 FQGNSA. V dropped 5 bases and J dropped 4; count of bases not matched to a gene: 9. This CDR3 spans 15 amino acids. Written as DNA, the CDR3 is TGTGCCAGCAGCCATAGACAGGGGAGGAGAGAGACCCAGTACTTC. Amino acid sequence: CASSHRQGRRETQYF.

This clonotype was counted a few times. The chain uses TRBV15 and TRBJ1-6; weak D call: TRBD1 (6 bases). Germline V gene sequence: CDR1 LNHNV, CDR2 YYDKDF (reference sequence). Between the trimmed V and J ends, which lost 5 bases and 7 bases, there was a span of 15 bases. CDR3 size: 15 residues. CDR3 coding DNA: TGTGCCACCAGCCGAGCAGGGGCCCTCAATTCACCCCTCCACTTT. It specifies CATSRAGALNSPLHF.

V usage is TRBV6-6 and J usage is TRBJ2-4, with a possible D match to TRBD1 (6 bases). The CDR3 contains 16 residues. Germline assignment: CDR1 MNHNY and CDR2 SVGAGI (reference sequence). The V gene lost 5 bases and the J gene lost 0 bases, with 14 bases spanning the gap. In nucleotides, the CDR3 is TGTGCCAGCAGTAGGACAGCAATTTTAGCCAAAAACATTCAGTACTTC. This codes for CASSRTAILAKNIQYF.

This clonotype was seen many times. This rearrangement joins TRBV12-3 or TRBV12-4 to TRBJ2-1; unclear D gene. V dropped 4 bases and J dropped 0 bases, with 16 bases sitting between them. This CDR3 spans 17 amino acids. DNA for the CDR3: TGTGCCAGCAGTTCACCCCAACTGCAAAGCTCCTACAATGAGCAGTTCTTC. Amino acids: CASSSPQLQSSYNEQFF.

In this sample, this clonotype turned up many times. This sequence joins TRBV7-9 and TRBJ1-1; D is ambiguous. The germline CDR1 and CDR2 sequences are SEHNR and FQNEAQ (reference sequence). This CDR3 region has 15 residues. V was trimmed by 1 base and J by 0 bases, leaving 9 bases between them. CDR3 protein: CASSLVAGMNTEAFF. The CDR3 DNA sequence: TGTGCCAGCAGCTTAGTTGCGGGTATGAACACTGAAGCTTTCTTT.

This clonotype showed up many times. The chain employs TRBV7-9 and TRBJ1-3; no reliable D call. The germline CDR1 and CDR2 sequences are SEHNR and FQNEAQ (reference sequence). Trimming stripped 3 bases from V and 0 bases from J, with 6 bases between. The CDR3 runs to 14 residues. The CDR3 reads CASSFLSSGNTIYF. The DNA for the CDR3 is TGTGCCAGCAGCTTCTTGTCCTCTGGAAACACCATATATTTT.

The J gene is TRBJ2-3, the V gene TRBV9; 9 bases are a match to TRBD2. This CDR3 contains 16 residues. CDR1 is SGDLS and CDR2 is YYNGEE in the germline V gene. The V and J ends lost 0 bases and 2 bases, in that order; junction bases with no gene match: 4. In nucleotides, the CDR3 is TGTGCCAGCAGCGTAGCCGCGGGAGGGAACACAGATACGCAGTATTTT. Protein product: CASSVAAGGNTDTQYF.

DNA of the CDR3: TGTGCCAGCCTTCGATGGGGGCTCACTGAAGCTTTCTTT. Its protein is CASLRWGLTEAFF. V usage is TRBV6-6 and J usage is TRBJ1-1; TRBD1 might be the D (6 bases). The CDR3 totals 13 residues. V dropped 8 bases and J dropped 4 bases, with 14 bases sitting between them. CDR1 MNHNY and CDR2 SVGAGI come from the germline V gene (reference sequence).

This clonotype has a count of ten or more. This chain connects TRBV28 to TRBJ1-6; D remains ambiguous. The V and J ends lost 1 base and 3 bases respectively, with 10 bases between them. This CDR3 spans 16 amino acids. CDR1 is MDHEN, CDR2 SYDVKM, per germline. The DNA for the CDR3 is TGTGCCAGCAGTTTATTGCCCATAAACTATAATTCACCCCTCCACTTT. Its protein product is CASSLLPINYNSPLHF.

The genes are TRBV12-3 or TRBV12-4 and TRBJ1-5; no reliable D call. This CDR3 region has 12 residues. V was trimmed by 3 bases and J by 5 bases, leaving 5 bases between them. The CDR3 reads CASSLWYQPQHF. CDR3 nucleotides: TGTGCCAGCAGTTTGTGGTATCAGCCCCAGCATTTT.

The chain couples TRBV28 to TRBJ2-1; D is unclear. V lost 2 bases and J lost 6, with 5 bases in between. The CDR3 runs 12 residues. Germline CDR1 reads MDHEN; CDR2 reads SYDVKM. The CDR3 is CASSLRLNEQFF. CDR3 sequence (DNA): TGTGCCAGCAGTTTACGACTCAATGAGCAGTTCTTC.

This clonotype was detected only once. A junction end diverges from the germline sequence, so it may reflect a read error. V is TRBV24-1 and J is TRBJ2-6, with D perhaps assigned TRBD1 or TRBD2 (5 bases each). Germline V gene data show CDR1 as KGHDR and CDR2 as SFDVKD. CDR3 length: 16 amino acids. CDR3 in DNA: TGTGCCACCAGTGATTCTAGCCGATCTGGGGGCAACGTCCTGACTTTC. Its translation: CATSDSSRSGGNVLTF.

This chain connects TRBV20-1 to TRBJ2-4; TRBD2 agrees at 9 bases. Germline CDR1 is DFQATT and CDR2 is SNEGSKA (reference sequence). The CDR3 has 18 amino acids. Germline trimming cut 1 base from V and 0 bases from J; bases unmatched to any gene: 10. CDR3 sequence reads: CSARVKEAGGSAKNIQYF. CDR3 nucleotides: TGCAGTGCTAGAGTTAAGGAAGCGGGAGGCTCAGCCAAAAACATTCAGTACTTC.